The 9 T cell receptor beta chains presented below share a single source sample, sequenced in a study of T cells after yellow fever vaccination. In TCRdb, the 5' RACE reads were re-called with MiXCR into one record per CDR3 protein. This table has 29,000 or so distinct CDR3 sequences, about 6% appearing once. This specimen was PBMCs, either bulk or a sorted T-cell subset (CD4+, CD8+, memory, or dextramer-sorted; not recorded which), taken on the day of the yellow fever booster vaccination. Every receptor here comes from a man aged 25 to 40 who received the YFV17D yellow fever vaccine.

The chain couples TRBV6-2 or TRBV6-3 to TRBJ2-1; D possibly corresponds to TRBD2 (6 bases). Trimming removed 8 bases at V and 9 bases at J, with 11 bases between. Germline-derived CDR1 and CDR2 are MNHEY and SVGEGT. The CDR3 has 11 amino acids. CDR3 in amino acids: CASGRLGEQFF. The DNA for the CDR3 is TGTGCCAGCGGGAGGTTGGGTGAGCAGTTCTTC.

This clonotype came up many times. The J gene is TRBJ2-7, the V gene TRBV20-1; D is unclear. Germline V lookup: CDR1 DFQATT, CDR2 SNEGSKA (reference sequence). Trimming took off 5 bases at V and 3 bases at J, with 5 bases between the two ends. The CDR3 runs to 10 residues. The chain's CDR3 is CSAGYYEQYF. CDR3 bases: TGCAGTGCTGGCTACTACGAGCAGTACTTC.

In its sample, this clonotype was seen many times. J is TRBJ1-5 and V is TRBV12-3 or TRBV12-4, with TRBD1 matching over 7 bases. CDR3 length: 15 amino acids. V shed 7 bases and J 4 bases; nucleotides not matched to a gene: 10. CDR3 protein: CASNLADRMNQPQHF. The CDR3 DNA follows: TGTGCCAGCAACCTGGCGGACAGGATGAATCAGCCCCAGCATTTT.

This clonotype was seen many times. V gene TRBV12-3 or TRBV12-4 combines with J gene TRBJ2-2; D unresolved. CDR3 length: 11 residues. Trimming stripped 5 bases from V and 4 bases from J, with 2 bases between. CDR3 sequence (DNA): TGTGCCAGCAGTAGCACCGGGGAGCTGTTTTTT. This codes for CASSSTGELFF.

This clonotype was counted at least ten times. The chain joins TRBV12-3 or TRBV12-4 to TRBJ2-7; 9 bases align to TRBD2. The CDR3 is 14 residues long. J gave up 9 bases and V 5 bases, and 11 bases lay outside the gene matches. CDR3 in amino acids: CASSTTSGATGQYF. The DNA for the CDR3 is TGTGCCAGCAGTACGACTAGCGGAGCCACCGGGCAGTACTTC.

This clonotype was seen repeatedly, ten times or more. This CDR3 reads CASSQGRRYEQYF. In nucleotides, the CDR3 is TGTGCCAGCAGCCAAGGAAGGCGCTACGAGCAGTACTTC. The chain carries TRBV3-1 and TRBJ2-7, with D unresolved. V lost 1 base and J 3 bases, leaving 7 bases between the germline ends. The germline CDR1 and CDR2 sequences are LGHDT and YNNKEL (reference sequence). This CDR3 is built from 13 residues.

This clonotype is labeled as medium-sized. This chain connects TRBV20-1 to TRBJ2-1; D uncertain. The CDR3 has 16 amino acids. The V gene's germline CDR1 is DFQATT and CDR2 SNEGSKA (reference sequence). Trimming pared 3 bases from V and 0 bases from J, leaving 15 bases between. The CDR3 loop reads CSASPPLPLSYNEQFF. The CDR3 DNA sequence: TGCAGTGCTAGCCCCCCACTTCCGCTCTCCTACAATGAGCAGTTCTTC.

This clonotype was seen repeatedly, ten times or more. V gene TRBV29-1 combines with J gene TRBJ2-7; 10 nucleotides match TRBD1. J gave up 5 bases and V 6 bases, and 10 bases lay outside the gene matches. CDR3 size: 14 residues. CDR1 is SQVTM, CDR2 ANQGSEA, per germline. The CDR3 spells CSVKPGTGVNEQYF. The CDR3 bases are TGCAGCGTAAAACCCGGGACAGGGGTCAACGAGCAGTACTTC.

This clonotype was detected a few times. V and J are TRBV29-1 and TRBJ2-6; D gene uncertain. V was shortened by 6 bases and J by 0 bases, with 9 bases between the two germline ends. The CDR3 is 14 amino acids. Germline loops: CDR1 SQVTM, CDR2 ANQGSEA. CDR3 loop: CSVKVGSGANVLTF. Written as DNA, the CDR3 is TGCAGCGTAAAGGTGGGCTCTGGGGCCAACGTCCTGACTTTC.